Described below is a single T cell receptor beta chain sequence and its context. This record comes from a study of OX40 agonist ivuxolimab in advanced cancers. The CDR3 has 15 residues. Per germline, CDR1 SGDLS and CDR2 YYNGEE. V gave up 0 bases and J gave up 1 base, with 10 bases separating them. The method was immunoSEQ multiplex PCR; TCRdb's version includes in-frame clones alone and lacks a portion of them. Seen here are about 75,000 clones, approximately 90% observed once, and the top ten hold roughly 8%. The sequence was collected from an adult with an advanced solid tumor such as melanoma, head and neck, liver or kidney cancer. The sequences come from CD4+ or CD8+ T cells sorted from blood, collected in a trial of the OX40 agonist ivuxolimab. V gene TRBV9 combines with J gene TRBJ2-5; D gene unclear. The CDR3 spells CASSVDPAGQETQYF. As DNA, the CDR3 is TGTGCCAGCAGCGTAGACCCCGCAGGCCAAGAGACCCAGTACTTC.